What follows is one T cell receptor beta chain and its context. The target of this receptor is not known. Base qualities are not provided; no much larger clone lies one nucleotide away. The collaborating institutions used their own protocols to collect whole blood in K2EDTA tubes. Collaborator samples were shipped for TCRbeta analysis as frozen whole blood, isolated PBMCs, or DNA extracted from either sample type. The sample originates from a study of blood T cell repertoires in COVID-19 (dated by TCRdb to 2020 to 2022). In the study overall: Collaborator samples came from the United States, Italy and Spain and covered acute and convalescent phases of COVID-19. A de-identified subject ID, COVID-19 status, age in years and sex were almost always included in the sample metadata. Samples were obtained from the ongoing ImmuneRACE study (first 160 participants) and from 950 to 1,500 subjects provided by 6 global collaborators. Where available, HLA class I and class II types were taken from metadata supplied by the sample provider and were not determined by assay-based typing. The repertoires were made available in a free public database intended to serve as a resource for research on the immune response to SARS-CoV-2. Subjects who had been exposed to COVID-19, were actively infected with it, or had recovered from it provided the deeply sampled blood TCRbeta repertoires that made up the dataset. The prospective study material was composed of cDNA or gDNA derived from T cells, B-cell-depleted T cells, or PBMCs.

TCRbeta CDR3 regions were amplified from genomic DNA using the immunoSEQ Assay, a bias-controlled multiplex PCR. The authors processed their data as follows. The number of nucleated cells in each sample was estimated by amplification of reference gene primers within the assay. Sequence reads were collapsed and filtered to measure the absolute abundance of every unique TCRbeta CDR3 rearrangement. Productive Simpson clonality was computed per sample as the square root of Simpson's diversity index over productive rearrangements. TCRdb stores this immuneACCESS table with in-frame sequences only. Part of the clones is absent; in the studies checked, under half of the shortfall reflects unresolved V genes, and no reason is known for the rest. That table gives V, J and clone size, and the DNA gave D and trimming. Across this sample there are fewer than 60,000 clones, with roughly 91% seen only once. Clones ranked in the top ten supply 9% of the sample.

The CDR3 runs 13 residues from the cysteine to the phenylalanine. The entry retains the CDR3 DNA only, 39 bases that are in frame from base 1. CDR1 and CDR2 were assigned from the germline V gene (reference sequence) as GTSNPN and SVGIG. V lost 2 bases and J lost 5 bases; the stretch between them is 10 bases long. Results and caveats for the whole study, not just this receptor: The amount of clinical and demographic metadata varied by source and participant and was provided uncurated.

Input material: peripheral blood. The chain is made from TRBV30 and TRBJ1-5, with no confidently assigned D gene. The sequence was obtained from a man older than 75 with active or convalescent COVID-19. The CDR3 region: CAWSMRADQPQHF. At the DNA level, the sequence is TGTGCCTGGAGTATGAGGGCCGATCAGCCCCAGCATTTT.